The 30 T cell receptor beta chains listed next were all sequenced from one sample in a study of tumor-infiltrating lymphocytes in primary liver carcinoma. Blood RNA came from unsorted whole blood; germline DNA was also extracted. Making TCR beta cDNA involved 400 to 600 ng total RNA and a constant-region primer. Three nested multiplex PCR rounds of slightly modified ARM-PCR generated TCR beta libraries. The two initial PCR rounds, around 11 cycles each, used TRBV1-TRBV30 forward and C-beta reverse primers. TCRdb independently ran MiXCR on the multiplex PCR reads; one entry per CDR3 protein. Of 250,000 to 400,000 distinct CDR3 sequences listed, roughly two thirds are singletons. The specimen sequenced was peripheral blood. The receptors here all came from a man aged 35 to 55 with primary liver carcinoma and hepatitis B virus infection.

About this clonotype itself: A much larger clone differs from this one at a single base, so this may be a read error. This chain links TRBV4-2 with TRBJ2-5; 12 positions match TRBD2. This CDR3 spans 16 amino acids. Germline CDR1 and CDR2: LGHNA and YNFKEQ. The junction had 10 bases not matched to a gene; V was cut back by 1 base and J by 10 bases. CDR3 region: CASSQALAGGEKSQYF. For the CDR3, the DNA is TGTGCCAGCAGCCAAGCCCTAGCGGGAGGGGAGAAGAGCCAGTACTTC.

A word on this clonotype: A much larger clone differs from this one at a single base, so this may be a read error. V is TRBV6-2 or TRBV6-3 and J is TRBJ2-2, with D uncertain. This CDR3 contains 16 residues. CDR1 is MNHEY and CDR2 is SVGEGT in the germline V gene. This CDR3 is CVSTPRDGANTGELFF. The CDR3 region has the DNA TGTGTCAGCACCCCCCGCGACGGAGCGAACACCGGGGAGCTGTTTTTT.

The rearrangement links TRBV6-5 to TRBJ2-1; D is undetermined. In germline, CDR1 is MNHEY, CDR2 SVGAGI. There are 14 residues in the CDR3. V was trimmed by 2 bases and J by 0 bases, leaving 5 bases between them. The CDR3 nucleotides are TGTGCCAGCAGTTACGCGGACTCCTACAATGAGCAGTTCTTC. It yields the protein CASSYADSYNEQFF.

This clonotype was counted many times. The V call is TRBV12-3 or TRBV12-4, the J call TRBJ2-5, with D unclear. The V end was cut by 5 bases, the J end by 3 bases, with 10 bases between. CDR3 size: 13 residues. The CDR3 spells CASSRDGKETQYF. CDR3 nucleotide sequence: TGTGCCAGCAGTCGCGATGGAAAAGAGACCCAGTACTTC.

In the case of this clonotype: One end of the junction varies from germline; a read error may be responsible. This rearrangement joins TRBV7-9 to TRBJ2-3; TRBD2 matches 12 bases. This CDR3 has 20 residues. CDR1 and CDR2 from the germline V gene are SEHNR and FQNEAQ (reference sequence). CDR3 nucleotide sequence: TGTGCCAGCAGCTCCCGAACTCCGGGACTAGCGGGTCCTCCCACAGGTACGCAGTATTTT. This sequence encodes CASSSRTPGLAGPPTGTQYF.

About this clonotype itself: This may stem from a read error, because a much larger clone lies one nucleotide away. The chain combines TRBV10-3 with TRBJ2-1, with TRBD1 matching 7 bases. Germline V lookup: CDR1 ENHRY, CDR2 SYGVKD. This CDR3 region has 14 residues. The trim removed 6 bases at V and 5 bases at J, leaving 7 bases unmatched. The chain's CDR3 is CAIRDLGGNNEQFF. The CDR3 DNA is TGTGCCATCAGAGATTTAGGGGGCAACAATGAGCAGTTCTTC.

This clonotype was seen ten or more times. The V and J genes are TRBV11-3 and TRBJ2-1; D is perhaps TRBD2 (6 bases). This CDR3 comprises 15 residues. The germline V gene encodes CDR1 SGHNT and CDR2 YENEEA. Trimming pared 5 bases from V and 1 base from J, leaving 12 bases between. The DNA for the CDR3 is TGTGCCAGCAGCCCAACTAGCTATTCCTACAATGAGCAGTTCTTC. Its protein product is CASSPTSYSYNEQFF.

This clonotype was observed a few times. The rearrangement links TRBV5-6 to TRBJ1-2, with D unresolved. Trimming took off 4 bases at V and 8 bases at J, with 18 bases between the two ends. The germline V gene encodes CDR1 SGHDT and CDR2 YYEEEE. The length of the CDR3 is 14 residues. CDR3 residues: CASSPRHLEVGYTF. Here the CDR3 DNA reads TGTGCCAGCAGCCCTCGACACCTGGAGGTCGGCTACACCTTC.

About this clonotype itself: One junction end disagrees with the germline gene, perhaps due to a read error. The chain has TRBV11-1 and TRBJ2-2, with a weak D call TRBD2 (6 bases). Germline-derived CDR1 and CDR2 are SGHAT and FQDESV (reference sequence). The CDR3 has 15 residues. The CDR3, as DNA: TGTGCCGGCAGCTTCACGGGGGCGAACACCGGGGAGCTGTTTTTT. Protein product: CAGSFTGANTGELFF.

About this clonotype: A read error may explain this, as a much larger clone is one base away. The rearrangement links TRBV12-3 or TRBV12-4 to TRBJ2-3; 10 nucleotides agree with TRBD2. CDR3 size: 14 residues. V lost 7 bases, J lost 1 base, and 2 bases stayed unmatched. CDR3 DNA sequence: TGTGCCAGCATCGGACTAGCGGGCACAGATACGCAGTATTTT. Its translation is CASIGLAGTDTQYF.

A note on this clonotype: The junction does not match germline at one end; this may be a read error. The chain couples TRBV4-2 to TRBJ1-5, with TRBD1 identical over 12 bases. CDR3 length: 18 amino acids. Germline assignment: CDR1 LGHNA and CDR2 YNFKEQ. In DNA, the CDR3 is TGTGCCATCAGCCAGGCAACCGGGACAGGGGGCTTTCGGCAGCCCCAGCATTTT. This gives the protein CAISQATGTGGFRQPQHF.

The V and J genes are TRBV10-3 and TRBJ2-5; tentatively, D is TRBD2 (7 bases). This CDR3 is 13 amino acids long. Trimming took 6 bases from V and 5 from J, leaving 13 bases between them. Germline V gene data show CDR1 as ENHRY and CDR2 as SYGVKD. CDR3 loop: CAIRVGGAETQYF. CDR3 nucleotides: TGTGCCATCAGAGTGGGGGGGGCGGAGACCCAGTACTTC.

On this clonotype: A much larger clone lies a single base off, so this may be a read error. The chain links TRBV4-3 to TRBJ2-1; 8 bases align to TRBD2. J lost 5 bases, V lost 3 bases, and 9 bases had no gene match. In germline, CDR1 is LGHNA, CDR2 YSLEER. The CDR3 sequence is 16 residues long. The DNA for the CDR3 is TGCGCCAGCAGCCAGAAGAGCGGGAGTCTCAACAATGAGCAGTTCTTC. This gives the protein CASSQKSGSLNNEQFF.

As concerns this clonotype: At one end, the junction sequence differs from germline, possibly due to a read error. This sequence joins TRBV6-2 or TRBV6-3 and TRBJ2-4; possible D gene TRBD2, 6 bases. The germline CDR1 and CDR2 sequences are MNHEY and SVGEGT. The CDR3 loop spans 17 amino acids. The CDR3 nucleotides read TGTGCCAGCAGTTACTTGATCACGGGAGTGCCCAAAAGCATTCAGTACTTC. It specifies CASSYLITGVPKSIQYF.

This clonotype showed up many times. The chain combines TRBV4-3 with TRBJ2-3; no clear D gene. The CDR3 has 14 amino acids. V lost 1 base, J lost 4 bases, and 9 bases lay in between. Germline assignment: CDR1 LGHNA and CDR2 YSLEER. The CDR3 region has the DNA TGCGCCAGCAGCCAAGTCGTCCTTTCAGATACGCAGTATTTT. Protein: CASSQVVLSDTQYF.

As regards this clonotype: Since a much larger clone is just one base distant, this may be a read error. The chain is built from TRBV12-3 or TRBV12-4 and TRBJ2-5, with D perhaps TRBD2 (5 bases). Trimming shortened V by 4 bases and J by 7 bases, and 10 bases separated the two germline ends. The CDR3 runs 12 residues. In DNA form, the CDR3 reads TGTGCCAGCAGTTATACCGGAGGGACCCAGTACTTC. Translated, it gives CASSYTGGTQYF.

As to this clonotype: A read error may explain this, as a much larger clone is one base away. The CDR3 loop reads CASLRQSYEQYF. The CDR3 DNA is TGTGCCTCCCTGAGACAGTCCTACGAGCAGTACTTC. This chain links TRBV30 with TRBJ2-7, with D possibly matching TRBD1 (5 bases). This CDR3 comprises 12 residues. V was trimmed by 7 bases and J by 1 base, leaving 11 bases between them. Germline V gene lookup returns CDR1 GTSNPN and CDR2 SVGIG (reference sequence).

This clonotype was seen a few times. This chain links TRBV6-5 with TRBJ2-7; 7 positions match TRBD1. Germline V CDR1 and CDR2: MNHEY, SVGAGI. The CDR3 totals 13 residues. V gave up 6 bases and J gave up 3 bases; unmatched junction bases: 5. CDR3 DNA: TGTGCCAGCAGCCGAGGGGACAGCTACGAGCAGTACTTC. This sequence encodes CASSRGDSYEQYF.

Turning to this clonotype: A much more abundant neighbour one base away suggests this may be a read error. This chain connects TRBV10-2 to TRBJ2-3; 7 nucleotides agree with TRBD2. The CDR3 is 13 residues long. CDR1 and CDR2 (germline): WSHSY, SAAADI. The junction had 8 bases not matched to a gene; V was cut back by 4 bases and J by 10 bases. The CDR3 loop reads CASSVLSSGAQYF. For the CDR3, the DNA is TGCGCCAGCAGTGTTCTCTCTAGCGGAGCGCAGTATTTT.

This clonotype has at least ten counts. The chain couples TRBV12-3 or TRBV12-4 to TRBJ2-5; D not resolved. The length of the CDR3 is 14 residues. V shed 5 bases and J shed 1 base, with 11 bases lying between them. The CDR3 coding sequence is TGTGCCAGCAGTCGCGGACGGCTCCAAGAGACCCAGTACTTC. Amino acid sequence: CASSRGRLQETQYF.

With regard to this clonotype: Given a much more abundant clone one base away, this may be a read error. The chain employs TRBV4-2 and TRBJ2-3; D is unresolved. The CDR3 runs 15 residues. CDR1 and CDR2 from the germline V gene are LGHNA and YNFKEQ. CDR3 sequence reads: CASSQTEISTDTHYF. In DNA form, the CDR3 reads TGTGCCAGCAGCCAGACGGAGATTAGCACAGATACGCATTATTTT.

The genes are TRBV5-1 and TRBJ2-1; D is undetermined. Germline assignment: CDR1 SGHRS and CDR2 YFSETQ. The V gene lost 7 bases and the J gene lost 8 bases, with 1 base spanning the gap. The CDR3 is 8 amino acids. The CDR3 here is CASDEQFF. The DNA for the CDR3 is TGCGCCAGCGATGAGCAGTTCTTC. Together with reference TRBV5-1 and TRBJ2-1, the CDR3 gives the full variable domain: KAGVTQTPRYLIKTRGQQVTLSCSPISGHRSVSWYQQTPGQGLQFLFEYFSETQRNKGNFPGRFSGRQFSNSRSEMNVSTLELGDSALYLCASDEQFFGPGTRLTVL.

Note on this clonotype: One end of the junction is discordant with germline, which a read error may explain. V is TRBV10-1 and J is TRBJ2-2; tentatively, D is TRBD2 (5 bases). The CDR3 loop spans 14 amino acids. In germline, CDR1 is WNHNN, CDR2 SYGVQD (reference sequence). The CDR3 DNA is TGCGCCAGACCGACCCAGGATCGTAGACGGGGAGCTGTTTTT. This translates into CARPTQDRRRGAVF.

This clonotype was counted a single time. One base away lies a much larger clone, so this may be a sequencing read error. V and J are TRBV29-1 and TRBJ2-1, with D possibly being TRBD1 (5 bases). From germline, CDR1 is SQVTM and CDR2 ANQGSEA. CDR3 size: 13 residues. The CDR3: CSVKHPGYNEKFF. The CDR3 DNA reads TGCAGCGTAAAACACCCAGGGTACAATGAGAAGTTCTTC.

This clonotype occurred once. A much bigger clone sits one base away, suggesting this may be a read error. The chain is built from TRBV6-1 and TRBJ2-7; no firm D call. Germline lookup yields CDR1 MNHNS and CDR2 SASEGT. V was clipped by 10 bases and J by 12 bases, with 22 bases between them. CDR3 length: 12 amino acids. In nucleotides, the CDR3 is TGTGCCATCACGAGGTCCCATGATACTACGTACTTC. Translated, it gives CAITRSHDTTYF.

This clonotype was seen a single time. A read error is possible here, since a much larger clone lies one base away. V and J are TRBV10-3 and TRBJ2-3, with no clear D. This CDR3 contains 14 residues. CDR1 and CDR2 from the germline V gene are ENHRY and SYGVKD. The CDR3 loop is CALSEARSTDTQYF. The DNA of the CDR3 is TGTGCCCTCAGTGAGGCTAGGAGCACAGATACGCAGTATTTT.

The chain employs TRBV30 and TRBJ1-6, with D uncertain. The CDR3 is made up of 14 amino acids. V lost 0 bases and J lost 5, with 8 bases in between. CDR1 and CDR2 from the germline V gene are GTSNPN and SVGIG (reference sequence). The CDR3 protein is CAWSVGHDNSPLHF. The CDR3 DNA is TGTGCCTGGAGTGTAGGGCATGATAATTCACCCCTCCACTTT.

J is TRBJ2-3 and V is TRBV6-4; D gene uncertain. The germline V gene encodes CDR1 MRHNA and CDR2 SNTAGT. This CDR3 has 14 amino acids. With 6 bases removed from V and 0 bases from J, the gap between germline ends came to 10 bases. For the CDR3, the DNA is TGTGCCAGCAGCGGTCTGGGGAGCACAGATACGCAGTATTTT. Encoded protein: CASSGLGSTDTQYF.

The chain combines TRBV19 with TRBJ2-2; 8 bases are a match to TRBD1. The CDR3 sequence is 13 residues long. V was pared by 9 bases and J by 7 bases, with 7 bases of the junction left unmatched. Germline lookup yields CDR1 LNHDA and CDR2 SQIVND (reference sequence). CDR3 sequence reads: CASFQGAIGELFF. In DNA form, the CDR3 reads TGTGCCAGCTTTCAGGGGGCCATCGGGGAGCTGTTTTTT.

The chain is built from TRBV4-3 and TRBJ2-5, with D unresolved. Trimming took off 2 bases at V and 2 bases at J, with 9 bases between the two ends. Germline values: CDR1 LGHNA, CDR2 YSLEER. This CDR3 is built from 14 residues. This CDR3 reads CASSQRSQQETQYF. The CDR3 nucleotides are TGCGCCAGCAGCCAACGTAGCCAGCAAGAGACCCAGTACTTC.